This TCR beta chain was observed in a study of T cells in Graves' hyperthyroidism and ophthalmopathy (dated by TCRdb to about 2019). The study in broad terms: Peripheral blood samples were taken at the time of initial diagnosis, prior to any treatment. To identify TCR V-J signatures that set the groups apart, the researchers used a discovery cohort of approximately 98 patients, made up of 43 with Graves' ophthalmopathy and about 60 with stable Graves' hyperthyroidism. Once sampling was done, hyperthyroidism patients were given methimazole at a starting dose of 30 mg daily, whereas ophthalmopathy patients were given high-dose intravenous methylprednisolone. An independent validation cohort of 18 to 20 hyperthyroidism patients and more than 15 patients who later progressed to ophthalmopathy tested prospective prediction of ophthalmopathy. The roughly 91 discovery patients were randomly divided into training and test sets at a 7:3 ratio. In addition, the study compared T-cell repertoires in thyroid tissue and in blood from about 6 Graves' hyperthyroidism patients. The paper reports TCR Vbeta CDR3 sequencing of some 140 peripheral blood samples: around 41 ophthalmopathy, about 75 hyperthyroidism and around 17 progressor patients.

The TCR beta CDR3 regions were amplified from RNA transcripts. A first-round RT-PCR of the TCR CDR3 used the HTBI primer set with the Qiagen OneStep RT-PCR kit. The libraries were constructed in a second round of multiplex PCR and then size-selected and purified. Sequencing of the libraries was done on an Illumina HiSeq2000 using paired-end 100 bp reads. Regarding the original processing steps: Raw data were processed with SOAPnuke, discarding reads with adapters, uncalled bases, mean Phred below 15, or no exact constant-primer or identifier match. High-quality paired reads were merged using COPE v1.2.5, and each unique nucleotide sequence was defined as a clonotype. MiTCR v1.1 was used to align the clonotypes against IMGT TRBV, TRBD and TRBJ reference segments. The analysis included only V-J combinations with a frequency above 0.0001, which together covered more than 98% of the repertoires. A TCS score was defined as the ratio between F50 (clonal expansion) and ExV (chaos), using BLOSUM62-based TCRdist between CDR3 peptides within each V-J. Welch's t-statistics and random forest reduced around 510 V-J features to 10 to 15, which were used in a naive Bayes classifier (R e1071). TCRdb redid the processing of the public reads, applying fastp at Q25 and MiXCR, and retained in-frame beta chains. Duplicate CDR3 protein sequences are folded into a single record with the most common DNA and genes. What appears here as the V and J calls and clone size reflects TCRdb's work, not the paper's. The sample has some 460,000 distinct CDR3 sequences on record, less than 20% of them singletons. The ten biggest clones cover around 7% of the sample.

The germline V gene encodes CDR1 MNHEY and CDR2 SVGAGI. Counted from cysteine to phenylalanine, this CDR3 has 15 amino acids. The kept DNA is CDR3 alone, 45 bases in frame from the first base. The trim is 2 bases for V and 0 bases for J, with a gap of 8 bases between the germline ends. Graves' hyperthyroidism was defined as stable when no progression to ophthalmopathy occurred over 18 months of follow-up. Hyperthyroidism patients were aged 18 to 65 years and newly diagnosed, with disease duration of less than 2 months. Any patient with an uncontrolled infection, another autoimmune disease, pregnancy or lactation was excluded. Diagnoses relied on clinical symptoms, serum thyroxine and TRAb, thyroid ultrasound and orbital computed tomography. Ficoll-Paque density gradient centrifugation was used to isolate PBMCs from around 10 ml of fresh peripheral blood. Trizol reagent was used to extract total RNA, and RNA quality was then checked on an Agilent 2100 Bioanalyzer.

A note on this clonotype: This clone's antigen is unknown. No base quality values were provided; no much bigger clone lies one nucleotide off.

Overall study outcomes, separate from this receptor: Most expanded thyroid clonotypes (frequency above 0.001) were also detected in blood, suggesting blood repertoires may reflect thyroid immune responses. A model built on a 13 V-J signature distinguished ophthalmopathy from stable hyperthyroidism, reaching around 90% sensitivity and 81.08% specificity in cross-validation and 80%/75% in testing. No statistical method was used to set the sample size in advance, and investigators knew the group allocation. During validation, the model predicted progression to ophthalmopathy a median of around 7 months ahead of onset, with around 71% sensitivity and under 85% specificity.

The source of this sequence is a woman aged 18-30 years with Graves' hyperthyroidism. The sample consisted of blood. In this chain, TRBV6-5 is recombined with TRBJ2-1, with the identity of the D gene unclear. The CDR3 reads as follows: CASSYVFSSYNEQFF. The bases read TGTGCCAGCAGTTACGTCTTCAGCTCCTACAATGAGCAGTTCTTC.